The 8 T cell receptor beta chains below come from one sample, sequenced in a study of T-cell memory formation after mild COVID-19. From the 5' RACE reads, TCRdb called clonotypes with MiXCR, one entry per CDR3 protein. The sample lists under 110,000 distinct CDR3 sequences, roughly 12% occurring once. The sequenced sample was PBMCs or a T cell subset sorted from them (not recorded which). Every receptor here comes from an adult woman who had mild COVID-19 (a few samples of this study predate the infection). Cell type and time point are not known.

This chain uses TRBV5-1 with TRBJ2-1, with D tentatively TRBD2 (5 bases). V dropped 4 bases and J dropped 0 bases, with 14 bases sitting between them. The CDR3 covers 16 residues. Germline assignment: CDR1 SGHRS and CDR2 YFSETQ. CDR3 sequence (DNA): TGCGCCAGCAGCGCTCTGGACTCCTCCTCCTACAATGAGCAGTTCTTC. This sequence encodes CASSALDSSSYNEQFF.

The genes are TRBV7-9 and TRBJ2-7; maybe TRBD2 (5 bases). CDR3 length: 16 amino acids. The germline V and J ends were trimmed by 6 bases and 2 bases, with 20 bases remaining between them. The germline gives CDR1 SEHNR, CDR2 FQNEAQ (reference sequence). The CDR3 bases are TGTGCCAGCAGTGGAACTTCCCAGCGGAGGACCTACGAGCAGTACTTC. Its translation is CASSGTSQRRTYEQYF.

This clonotype was picked up a small number of times. The chain combines TRBV9 with TRBJ2-7; D is unclear. The V end was cut by 0 bases, the J end by 3 bases, with 7 bases between. Germline V gives CDR1 SGDLS, CDR2 YYNGEE. This CDR3 spans 13 amino acids. The CDR3 DNA follows: TGTGCCAGCAGCGTAGCGGGCAACTACGAGCAGTACTTC. Translated: CASSVAGNYEQYF.

This chain connects TRBV5-1 to TRBJ2-7, with TRBD1 matching over 8 bases. The CDR3 is 12 amino acids. V lost 4 bases and J lost 6; bases outside the gene matches: 3. The germline V gene encodes CDR1 SGHRS and CDR2 YFSETQ. CDR3 region: CASSPTGGEQYF. The CDR3 DNA sequence: TGCGCCAGCAGCCCAACAGGGGGCGAGCAGTACTTC. Supplemented by reference TRBV5-1 and TRBJ2-7, the full variable domain reads KAGVTQTPRYLIKTRGQQVTLSCSPISGHRSVSWYQQTPGQGLQFLFEYFSETQRNKGNFPGRFSGRQFSNSRSEMNVSTLELGDSALYLCASSPTGGEQYFGPGTRLTVT.

This chain uses TRBV7-8 with TRBJ2-4; 7 bases are a match to TRBD1. In germline, CDR1 is SGHVS, CDR2 FQNEAQ. V was pared by 1 base and J by 0 bases, with 12 bases of the junction left unmatched. CDR3 size: 19 residues. The chain's CDR3 is CASSLVSGQEYLAKNIQYF. In nucleotides, the CDR3 is TGTGCCAGCAGCTTAGTTTCAGGACAGGAATACTTAGCCAAAAACATTCAGTACTTC.

This clonotype was found a few times. The chain uses TRBV12-3 or TRBV12-4 and TRBJ2-2; 7 bases match TRBD1. The CDR3 is made up of 15 amino acids. V gave up 7 bases and J gave up 5 bases; unmatched junction bases: 10. CDR3 coding DNA: TGTGCCAGCACTAGGACAGGCGGCGGAACCGGGGAGCTGTTTTTT. Translation gives CASTRTGGGTGELFF.

J is TRBJ2-3 and V is TRBV11-3; TRBD1 matches 7 bases. V was clipped by 4 bases and J by 3 bases; unmatched bases: 7. Germline V gene lookup returns CDR1 SGHNT and CDR2 YENEEA. The CDR3 extends over 15 amino acids. CDR3 amino acids: CASSYLAGGTDTQYF. The CDR3 region has the DNA TGTGCCAGCAGCTACCTGGCAGGGGGAACAGATACGCAGTATTTT.

In regard to this clonotype: At one end, the junction sequence differs from germline, possibly due to a read error. This chain uses TRBV7-7 with TRBJ1-5; no reliable D call. The CDR3 contains 13 residues. Germline lookup yields CDR1 SSHAT and CDR2 FNYEAQ (reference sequence). The CDR3 reads CASSLWWDQPQHF. DNA for the CDR3: TGTGCTAGCAGCTTATGGTGGGATCAGCCCCAGCATTTT. The complete variable domain, with remaining parts taken from reference TRBV7-7 and TRBJ1-5, reads GAGVSQSPRYKVTKRGQDVTLRCDPISSHATLYWYQQALGQGPEFLTYFNYEAQPDKSGLPSDRFSAERPEGSISTLTIQRTEQRDSAMYRCASSLWWDQPQHFGDGTRLSIL.